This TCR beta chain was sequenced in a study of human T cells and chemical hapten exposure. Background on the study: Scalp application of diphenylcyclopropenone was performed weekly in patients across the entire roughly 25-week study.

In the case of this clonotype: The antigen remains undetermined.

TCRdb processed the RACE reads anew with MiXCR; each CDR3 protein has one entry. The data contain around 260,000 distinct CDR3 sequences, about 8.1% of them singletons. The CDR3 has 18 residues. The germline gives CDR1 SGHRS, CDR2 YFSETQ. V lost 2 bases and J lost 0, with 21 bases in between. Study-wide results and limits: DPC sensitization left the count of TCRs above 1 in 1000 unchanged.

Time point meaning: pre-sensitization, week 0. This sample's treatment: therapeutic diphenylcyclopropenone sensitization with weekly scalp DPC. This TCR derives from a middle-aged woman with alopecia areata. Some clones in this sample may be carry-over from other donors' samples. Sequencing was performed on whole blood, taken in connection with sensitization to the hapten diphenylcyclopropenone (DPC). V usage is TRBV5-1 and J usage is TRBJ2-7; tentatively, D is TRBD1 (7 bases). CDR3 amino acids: CASSFSPGGTAGSYEQYF. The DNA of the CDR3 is TGCGCCAGCAGCTTTTCCCCTGGAGGGACAGCTGGCTCCTACGAGCAGTACTTC.